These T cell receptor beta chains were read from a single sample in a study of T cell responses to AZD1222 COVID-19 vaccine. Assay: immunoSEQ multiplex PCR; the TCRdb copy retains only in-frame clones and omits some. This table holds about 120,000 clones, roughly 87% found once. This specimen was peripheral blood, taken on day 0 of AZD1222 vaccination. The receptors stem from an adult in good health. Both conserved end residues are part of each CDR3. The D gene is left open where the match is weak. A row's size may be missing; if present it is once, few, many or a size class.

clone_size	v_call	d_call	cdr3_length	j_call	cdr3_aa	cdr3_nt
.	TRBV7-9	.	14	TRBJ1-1	CASSFGYMNTEAFF	TGTGCCAGCAGCTTCGGCTACATGAACACTGAAGCTTTCTTT
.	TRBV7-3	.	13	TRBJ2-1	CASSPERGYEQFF	TGTGCCAGCAGCCCCGAGAGGGGCTATGAGCAGTTCTTC
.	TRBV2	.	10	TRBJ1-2	CASSVGGYTF	TGTGCCAGCAGTGTAGGAGGCTACACCTTC
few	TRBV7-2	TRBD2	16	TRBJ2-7	CASSLGLAGGSYEQYF	TGTGCCAGCAGCTTAGGGCTAGCGGGGGGTTCCTACGAGCAGTACTTC
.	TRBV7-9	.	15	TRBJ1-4	CASSLNDATNEKLFF	TGTGCCAGCAGCTTAAATGATGCAACTAATGAAAAACTGTTTTTT
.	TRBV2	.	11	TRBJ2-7	CASSDSYEQYF	TGTGCCAGCAGTGATAGTTACGAGCAGTACTTC
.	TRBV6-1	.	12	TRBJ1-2	CASSEILRVSTF	TGTGCCAGCAGTGAAATCTTAAGGGTTTCCACCTTC
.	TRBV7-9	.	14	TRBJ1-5	CASSYGTENQPQHF	TGTGCCAGCAGCTATGGGACTGAGAATCAGCCCCAGCATTTT
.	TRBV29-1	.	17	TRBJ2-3	CSVELASPFTSTDTQYF	TGCAGCGTTGAATTGGCCAGCCCGTTTACTAGCACAGATACGCAGTATTTT
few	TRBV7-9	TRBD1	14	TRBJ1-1	CASSHLGQGSYAFF	TGTGCCAGCAGCCACCTGGGACAGGGAAGTTATGCTTTCTTT
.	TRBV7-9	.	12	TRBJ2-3	CASSLGRDTQYF	TGTGCCAGCAGCTTAGGGCGGGATACGCAGTATTTT
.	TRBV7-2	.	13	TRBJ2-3	CASSTTGADTQYF	TGTGCCAGCAGCACCACTGGGGCAGATACGCAGTATTTT
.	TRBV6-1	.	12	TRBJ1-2	CASSEQSYGYTF	TGTGCCAGCAGTGAACAGAGTTATGGCTACACCTTC
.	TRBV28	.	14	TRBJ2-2	CASSLSGSTGELFF	TGTGCCAGCAGTTTATCTGGGTCCACCGGGGAGCTGTTTTTT
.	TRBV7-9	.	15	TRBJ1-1	CASREGWGANTEAFF	TGTGCCAGCAGGGAAGGATGGGGCGCGAACACTGAAGCTTTCTTT
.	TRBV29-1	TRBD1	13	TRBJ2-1	CSGTGGTYNEQFF	TGCAGCGGGACAGGGGGGACCTACAATGAGCAGTTCTTC
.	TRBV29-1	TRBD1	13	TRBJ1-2	CSVNRDRDSRYTF	TGCAGCGTAAACCGGGACAGGGACTCTCGCTACACCTTC
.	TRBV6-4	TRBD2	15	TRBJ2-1	CASSDSSGGTDEQFF	TGTGCCAGCAGTGACTCAAGCGGGGGTACGGATGAGCAGTTCTTC
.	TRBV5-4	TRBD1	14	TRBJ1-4	CASSTRDRGQKLFF	TGTGCCAGCAGCACCCGGGACAGGGGTCAAAAACTGTTTTTT
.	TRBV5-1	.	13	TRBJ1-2	CASSLVTNYGYTF	TGCGCCAGCAGCTTGGTGACTAACTATGGCTACACCTTC
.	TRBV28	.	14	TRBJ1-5	CASSFGSSNQPQHF	TGTGCCAGCAGTTTCGGCAGCTCCAATCAGCCCCAGCATTTT
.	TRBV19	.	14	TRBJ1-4	CASSGRRGNEKLFF	TGTGCCAGTAGTGGCCGCAGGGGAAATGAAAAACTGTTTTTT
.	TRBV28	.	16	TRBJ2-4	CASSFPQGLAKNIQYF	TGTGCCAGCAGTTTTCCCCAGGGACTAGCCAAAAACATTCAGTACTTC
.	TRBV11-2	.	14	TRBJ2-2	CASRALAGTGELFF	TGTGCCAGCAGGGCACTCGCGGGAACCGGGGAGCTGTTTTTT
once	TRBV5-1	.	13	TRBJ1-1	CASSLDGTPQAFF	TGCGCCAGCTCTCTGGACGGAACCCCCCAAGCTTTCTTT
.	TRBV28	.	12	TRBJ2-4	CASSPQGGIQYF	TGTGCCAGCAGTCCTCAGGGCGGCATTCAGTACTTC
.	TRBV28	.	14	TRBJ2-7	CASSLTGPSYEQYF	TGTGCCAGCAGTTTAACAGGGCCTTCCTACGAGCAGTACTTC
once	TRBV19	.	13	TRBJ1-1	CASTPPGQGEAFF	TGTGCCAGTACCCCTCCCGGGCAGGGCGAAGCTTTCTTT
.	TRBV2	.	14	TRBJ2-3	CASSRDSTTDTQYF	TGTGCCAGCAGTCGGGACTCGACCACAGATACGCAGTATTTT
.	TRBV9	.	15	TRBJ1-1	CASSVGGTMNTEAFF	TGTGCCAGCAGCGTAGGAGGAACCATGAACACTGAAGCTTTCTTT
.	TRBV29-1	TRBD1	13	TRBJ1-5	CSGATGFGQPQHF	TGCAGCGGTGCGACAGGGTTCGGTCAGCCCCAGCATTTT
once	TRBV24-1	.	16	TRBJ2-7	CATSDADSPPFYEQYF	TGTGCCACCAGTGATGCGGACAGTCCCCCATTTTACGAGCAGTACTTC
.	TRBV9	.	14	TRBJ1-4	CASSVGGNSEKLFF	TGTGCCAGCAGCGTGGGAGGGAACAGTGAAAAACTGTTTTTT
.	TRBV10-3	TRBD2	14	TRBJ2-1	CAISESRSGAEQFF	TGTGCCATCAGTGAGTCCCGTAGCGGGGCGGAGCAGTTCTTC
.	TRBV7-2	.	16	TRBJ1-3	CASSSTSGLGSNTIYF	TGTGCCAGCAGCTCGACATCGGGTTTGGGGTCAAACACCATATATTTT
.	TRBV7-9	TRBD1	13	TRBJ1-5	CASSKQGDQPQHF	TGTGCCAGCAGCAAACAGGGGGATCAGCCCCAGCATTTT
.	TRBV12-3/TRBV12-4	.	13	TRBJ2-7	CASSFGRYNEQYF	TGTGCCAGCAGTTTCGGCAGGTACAACGAGCAGTACTTC
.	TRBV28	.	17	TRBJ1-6	CASSPSRNRGLFSPLHF	TGTGCCAGCAGTCCGTCCCGAAACAGAGGGTTATTTTCACCCCTCCACTTT
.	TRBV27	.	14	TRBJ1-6	CASSFNRAGSPLHF	TGTGCCAGCAGTTTTAACAGGGCGGGTTCACCCCTCCACTTT
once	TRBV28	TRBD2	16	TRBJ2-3	CASSPSGTSDTDTQYF	TGTGCCAGCAGTCCCTCCGGGACTAGCGACACAGATACGCAGTATTTT
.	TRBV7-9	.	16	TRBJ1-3	CASSLAKAITGNTIYF	TGTGCCAGCAGCTTAGCCAAAGCTATAACTGGAAACACCATATATTTT
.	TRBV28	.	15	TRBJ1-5	CASSLGTPRSQPQHF	TGTGCCAGCAGTTTGGGGACCCCCCGCAGCCAGCCCCAGCATTTT
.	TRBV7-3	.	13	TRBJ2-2	CASSLGNTGELFF	TGTGCCAGCAGCTTGGGAAACACCGGGGAGCTGTTTTTT
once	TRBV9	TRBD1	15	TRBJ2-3	CASSPEGASTDTQYF	TGTGCCAGCAGCCCCGAGGGGGCAAGCACAGATACGCAGTATTTT
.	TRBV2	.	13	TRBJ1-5	CASRPQGAQPQHF	TGTGCCAGCAGGCCACAGGGAGCTCAGCCCCAGCATTTT
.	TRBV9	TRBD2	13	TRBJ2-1	CASSPPGGYEQFF	TGTGCCAGCAGCCCTCCCGGGGGGTATGAGCAGTTCTTC
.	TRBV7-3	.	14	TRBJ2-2	CASSLGDRTGELFF	TGTGCCAGCAGCTTAGGGGATCGCACCGGGGAGCTGTTTTTT
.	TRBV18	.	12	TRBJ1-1	CASSPLVGEAFF	TGTGCCAGCTCACCCTTAGTTGGTGAAGCTTTCTTT
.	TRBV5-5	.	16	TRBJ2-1	CASSLDRVGAYNEQFF	TGTGCCAGCAGCTTGGACAGGGTCGGTGCCTACAATGAGCAGTTCTTC
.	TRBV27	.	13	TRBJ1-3	CASKQLSGNTIYF	TGTGCCAGCAAACAGCTCTCTGGAAACACCATATATTTT
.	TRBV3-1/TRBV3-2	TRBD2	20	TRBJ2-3	CASSQDRLEGLAGITDTQYF	TGTGCCAGCAGCCAAGATCGTCTAGAGGGACTAGCGGGGATCACAGATACGCAGTATTTT
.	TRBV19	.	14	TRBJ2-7	CASSIVPGTYEQYF	TGTGCCAGTAGTATAGTACCGGGGACCTACGAGCAGTACTTC
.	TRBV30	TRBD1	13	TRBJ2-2	CAWNTQGAGELFF	TGTGCCTGGAATACACAGGGGGCCGGGGAGCTGTTTTTT